This record concerns one T cell receptor (beta chain) sequence. The method was immunoSEQ multiplex PCR; TCRdb's version includes in-frame clones alone and lacks a portion of them. The sample includes approximately 470,000 clones, around 80% of them seen just once. Trimming took 6 bases from V and 5 from J, leaving 17 bases between them. CDR1 WNHNN and CDR2 SYGVQD come from the germline V gene (reference sequence). The CDR3 runs to 14 residues. Genomic DNA of unsorted samples came from some 90 million PBMCs. This sample stems from a study of shared clonotypes between healthy human individuals. This TCR was sampled from a woman in her thirties or forties in good health. Some clones in this sample may be carry-over from other donors' samples. The V call is TRBV10-1, the J call TRBJ2-7, with a weak D call TRBD1 (6 bases). Sequencing was carried out using PBMCs. The CDR3 is CASSINRELDEQYF. CDR3 bases: TGCGCCAGCAGCATAAACAGGGAGTTGGACGAGCAGTACTTC.